This T cell receptor (beta chain) emerged from a study of cytomegalovirus exposure and HLA in healthy donors. Study-level background: Some 85 million unique TCRs, all from HLA-typed donors, were included in an early release of the data.

PCR employed 60 Vbeta and 13 Jbeta primers. Using immunoSEQ multiplex PCR, the repertoire was profiled, and TCRdb retains in-frame clones only, with some absent. This sample carries 90,000 to 100,000 clones, around 77% of them seen once, and the ten largest clones take approximately 8%. The V and J ends lost 0 bases and 4 bases, in that order; junction bases with no gene match: 3. The CDR3 spans 15 residues. The germline gives CDR1 MGHRA, CDR2 YSYEKL. As to this clone: Antigen specificity is unknown.

Study results and caveats: A later analysis reported that several of the most significant clusters appeared to be linked to common viral pathogens, among them Epstein-Barr virus. In a later analysis, at a false discovery rate of 0.05, about 17,000 TCR beta sequences matched HLA alleles. In a later analysis, productive TCRs from donors in an Asian-associated ancestry cluster reportedly carried fewer N-insertions than the cohort mean.

The TCR sequence derives from a female donor in good health and CMV-seronegative. The sequenced sample consisted of PBMCs. V gene TRBV4-1 combines with J gene TRBJ2-7; 10 nucleotides align to TRBD2. The DNA of the CDR3 is TGCGCCAGCAGCCAAGAACCGGGACTAGCGTACGAGCAGTACTTC. Protein sequence: CASSQEPGLAYEQYF.